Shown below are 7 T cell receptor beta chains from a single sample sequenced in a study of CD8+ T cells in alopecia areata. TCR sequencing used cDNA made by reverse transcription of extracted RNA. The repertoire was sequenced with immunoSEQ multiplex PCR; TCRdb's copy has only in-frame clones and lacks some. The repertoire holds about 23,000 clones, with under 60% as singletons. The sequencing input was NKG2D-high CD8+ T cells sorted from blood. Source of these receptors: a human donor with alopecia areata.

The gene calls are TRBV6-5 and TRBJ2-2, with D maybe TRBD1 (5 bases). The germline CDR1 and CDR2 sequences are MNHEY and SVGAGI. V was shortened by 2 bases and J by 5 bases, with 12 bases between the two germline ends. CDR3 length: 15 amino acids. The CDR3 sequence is CASSYTAGRTGELFF. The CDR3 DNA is TGTGCCAGCAGTTACACGGCAGGGCGAACCGGGGAGCTGTTTTTT.

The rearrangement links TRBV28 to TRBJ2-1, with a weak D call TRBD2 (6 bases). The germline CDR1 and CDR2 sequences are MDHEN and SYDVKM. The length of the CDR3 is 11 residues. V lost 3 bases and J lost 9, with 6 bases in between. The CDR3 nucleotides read TGTGCCAGCAGTTTGGGGGGTGAGCAGTTCTTC. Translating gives CASSLGGEQFF.

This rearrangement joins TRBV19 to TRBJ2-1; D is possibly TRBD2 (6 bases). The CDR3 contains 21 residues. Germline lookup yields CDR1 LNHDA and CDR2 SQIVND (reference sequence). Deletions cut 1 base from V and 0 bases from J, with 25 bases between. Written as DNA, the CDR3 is TGTGCCAGTAGTATAGTGGGGGTTCTGGGGGGAGGAGTACCCTCCTACAATGAGCAGTTCTTC. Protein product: CASSIVGVLGGGVPSYNEQFF.

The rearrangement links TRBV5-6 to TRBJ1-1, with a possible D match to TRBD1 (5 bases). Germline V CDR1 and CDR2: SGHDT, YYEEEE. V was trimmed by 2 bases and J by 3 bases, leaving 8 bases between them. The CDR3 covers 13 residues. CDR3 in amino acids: CASSFLGDTEAFF. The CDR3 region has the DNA TGTGCCAGCAGCTTTCTGGGGGACACTGAAGCTTTCTTT.

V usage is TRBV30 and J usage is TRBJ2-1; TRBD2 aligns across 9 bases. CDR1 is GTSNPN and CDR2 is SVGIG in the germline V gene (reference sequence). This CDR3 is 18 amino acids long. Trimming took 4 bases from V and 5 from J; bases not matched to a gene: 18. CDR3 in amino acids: CAWTKGTSGLLFNNEQFF. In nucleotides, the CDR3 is TGTGCCTGGACTAAGGGTACTAGCGGGCTTCTTTTCAACAATGAGCAGTTCTTC.

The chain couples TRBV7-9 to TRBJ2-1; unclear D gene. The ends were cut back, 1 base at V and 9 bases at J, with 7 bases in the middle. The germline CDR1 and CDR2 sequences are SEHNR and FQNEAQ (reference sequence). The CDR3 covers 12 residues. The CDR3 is CASSLGRSEQFF. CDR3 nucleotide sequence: TGTGCCAGCAGCTTAGGGCGGAGTGAGCAGTTCTTC.

This CDR3 reads CASSVGSNYGYTF. The CDR3 bases are TGTGCCAGCAGTGTTGGGTCCAACTATGGCTACACCTTC. The rearrangement links TRBV14 to TRBJ1-2; D gene uncertain. V was pared by 6 bases and J by 2 bases, with 10 bases between. The CDR3 contains 13 residues. The germline gives CDR1 SGHDN, CDR2 FVKESK.